One sample yielded the 11 T cell receptor beta chains listed below, sequenced in a study of T cell responses to AZD1222 COVID-19 vaccine. Assay used: immunoSEQ multiplex PCR; TCRdb lists only in-frame clones, some missing. The sample records under 200,000 clones, about nine tenths being singletons. Here the sequenced sample was peripheral blood, taken on day 0 of AZD1222 vaccination. The receptors shown here come from an adult in good health.

In DNA, the CDR3 is TGCGCCAGCAGCTCCGTGACTAGCGGAGGGGCAGATACGCAGTATTTT. The encoded protein is CASSSVTSGGADTQYF. V and J are TRBV5-1 and TRBJ2-3; 9 bases agree with TRBD2. V shed 3 bases, J shed 4 bases, and the junction held 9 bases outside the gene matches. The germline CDR1 and CDR2 sequences are SGHRS and YFSETQ. This CDR3 region has 16 residues.

This clone was recorded once. V gene TRBV10-2 combines with J gene TRBJ2-2, with 7 nucleotides matching TRBD2. The J segment lost 4 bases and the V segment lost 0 bases, leaving 8 bases of the junction unmatched. CDR1 is WSHSY and CDR2 is SAAADI in the germline V gene. The CDR3 is 17 residues long. CDR3 region: CASSESGRVAGTGELFF. The CDR3 DNA is TGCGCCAGCAGTGAGTCGGGTAGGGTAGCGGGCACCGGGGAGCTGTTTTTT.

V gene TRBV4-3 combines with J gene TRBJ1-2; D perhaps matches TRBD1 (5 bases). The CDR3 consists of 15 residues. The ends were cut back, 0 bases at V and 2 bases at J, with 10 bases in the middle. Germline V lookup: CDR1 LGHNA, CDR2 YSLEER. CDR3 protein: CASSQDTRTNYGYTF. The CDR3 DNA reads as TGCGCCAGCAGCCAAGATACAAGGACAAACTATGGCTACACCTTC.

The gene calls are TRBV7-2 and TRBJ1-5; no clear D. V was trimmed by 4 bases and J by 6 bases, leaving 13 bases between them. The length of the CDR3 is 14 residues. Germline V lookup: CDR1 SGHTA, CDR2 FQGNSA. The CDR3 spells CASSSPPSGQPQHF. In DNA, the CDR3 is TGTGCCAGCAGCTCCCCCCCCAGCGGTCAGCCCCAGCATTTT.

V and J are TRBV14 and TRBJ1-1; TRBD1 matches 7 bases. V was clipped by 2 bases and J by 8 bases; unmatched bases: 11. In germline, CDR1 is SGHDN, CDR2 FVKESK. There are 15 residues in the CDR3. The DNA of the CDR3 is TGTGCCAGCAGCCAACACTCTTACAGGGGAAAAGAAGCTTTCTTT. Residues: CASSQHSYRGKEAFF.

The rearrangement joins TRBV28 to TRBJ1-2; the D is unclear. Germline CDR1 reads MDHEN; CDR2 reads SYDVKM. V was trimmed by 6 bases and J by 8 bases, leaving 19 bases between them. The CDR3 sequence is 14 residues long. Here the CDR3 reads CASRAPMAGGGYTF. CDR3 DNA sequence: TGTGCCAGCAGGGCGCCGATGGCGGGCGGAGGCTACACCTTC.

V gene TRBV6-6 combines with J gene TRBJ1-1; D is ambiguous. Trimming left V 5 bases short and J 11 bases short, with 9 bases between. The CDR3 covers 10 residues. Germline assignment: CDR1 MNHNY and CDR2 SVGAGI (reference sequence). CDR3 protein: CASSRGLAFF. DNA of the CDR3: TGTGCCAGCAGTCGGGGTTTGGCTTTCTTT.

The gene calls are TRBV5-6 and TRBJ1-1; no clear D. CDR1 SGHDT and CDR2 YYEEEE come from the germline V gene. CDR3 length: 14 residues. V lost 0 bases, J lost 0 bases, and 6 bases lay in between. The CDR3: CASSLGSMNTEAFF. The CDR3 DNA reads as TGTGCCAGCAGCTTGGGCAGCATGAACACTGAAGCTTTCTTT.

The J gene is TRBJ1-2, the V gene TRBV28, with D possibly matching TRBD1 (5 bases). The V end lost 4 bases, the J end lost 0 bases, and 18 bases lay between the germline ends. The germline gives CDR1 MDHEN, CDR2 SYDVKM. The CDR3 has 17 residues. This CDR3 reads CASSSQTSGRPNYGYTF. For the CDR3, the DNA is TGTGCCAGCAGTTCCCAGACCTCGGGACGGCCTAACTATGGCTACACCTTC.

The chain joins TRBV5-5 to TRBJ1-5; no firm D call. Trimming removed 0 bases from V and 0 bases from J, with 13 bases in between. The CDR3 contains 17 residues. CDR1 and CDR2 (germline): SGHKS, YYEKEE (reference sequence). CDR3 sequence reads: CASSLEGGLYSNQPQHF. The CDR3 region has the DNA TGTGCCAGCAGCTTGGAAGGCGGGCTATATAGCAATCAGCCCCAGCATTTT.

The chain joins TRBV7-3 to TRBJ1-1; TRBD1 is a possible D gene (6 bases). Trimming took off 2 bases at V and 4 bases at J, with 11 bases between the two ends. The CDR3 has 14 amino acids. In germline, CDR1 is SGHTA, CDR2 FQGTGA. DNA for the CDR3: TGTGCCAGCAGCTTATCGGGGGGCATCACTGAAGCTTTCTTT. Translating gives CASSLSGGITEAFF. The complete variable domain, with remaining parts taken from reference TRBV7-3 and TRBJ1-1, reads GAGVSQTPSNKVTEKGKYVELRCDPISGHTALYWYRQSLGQGPEFLIYFQGTGAADDSGLPNDRFFAVRPEGSVSTLKIQRTERGDSAVYLCASSLSGGITEAFFGQGTRLTVV.